Shown below are 22 T cell receptor beta chains from a single sample sequenced in a study of blood T cell repertoires in COVID-19. The table came from immunoSEQ multiplex PCR; TCRdb's copy has only in-frame clones and leaves some out. The sample has 100,000 to 150,000 clones; around nine tenths are singletons. Sequenced sample: peripheral blood. All receptors derive from a woman of 80 years or more with acute or convalescent COVID-19.

The count of this clone is one. The CDR3 DNA follows: TGTGCCAGCAGTGACCTGATACAGGGCTATGGCTACACCTTC. Translated: CASSDLIQGYGYTF. The chain couples TRBV6-4 to TRBJ1-2, with TRBD1 as a possible D gene (6 bases). Trimming cost V 2 bases and J 4 bases, with 11 bases left between them. The CDR3 is 14 amino acids. Germline V gene sequence: CDR1 MRHNA, CDR2 SNTAGT.

The chain combines TRBV2 with TRBJ1-5; D is ambiguous. With 4 bases removed from V and 2 bases from J, the gap between germline ends came to 3 bases. CDR3 length: 12 residues. Germline lookup yields CDR1 SNHLY and CDR2 FYNNEI. The CDR3 is CASSGGNQPQHF. DNA of the CDR3: TGTGCCAGCAGTGGCGGCAATCAGCCCCAGCATTTT. Filled out from reference TRBV2 and TRBJ1-5, the complete variable domain reads EPEVTQTPSHQVTQMGQEVILRCVPISNHLYFYWYRQILGQKVEFLVSFYNNEISEKSEIFDDQFSVERPDGSNFTLKIRSTKLEDSAMYFCASSGGNQPQHFGDGTRLSIL.

J is TRBJ2-3 and V is TRBV7-2; D is unclear. The CDR3 totals 14 residues. With 0 bases removed from V and 0 bases from J, the gap between germline ends came to 4 bases. Germline loops: CDR1 SGHTA, CDR2 FQGNSA. CDR3 amino acids: CASSLAISTDTQYF. In DNA, the CDR3 is TGTGCCAGCAGCTTAGCTATTAGCACAGATACGCAGTATTTT.

The chain couples TRBV6-5 to TRBJ1-2; D not resolved. Trimming removed 0 bases at V and 2 bases at J, with 13 bases between. This CDR3 spans 16 amino acids. Germline lookup yields CDR1 MNHEY and CDR2 SVGAGI. CDR3 sequence reads: CASSYSYWTLNYGYTF. CDR3 in DNA: TGTGCCAGCAGTTACTCATATTGGACTCTGAACTATGGCTACACCTTC.

V usage is TRBV19 and J usage is TRBJ2-5; 10 nucleotides agree with TRBD2. V lost 8 bases and J lost 5; bases outside the gene matches: 5. The CDR3 runs 13 residues. Per the germline V gene, CDR1 is LNHDA and CDR2 is SQIVND (reference sequence). The chain's CDR3 is CASASGRMETQYF. The CDR3 DNA follows: TGTGCCAGTGCTAGCGGGAGAATGGAGACCCAGTACTTC.

The chain is built from TRBV11-2 and TRBJ2-7, with a weak D call TRBD2 (5 bases). Per germline, CDR1 SGHAT and CDR2 FQNNGV. The V and J ends lost 1 base and 4 bases respectively, with 11 bases between them. There are 14 residues in the CDR3. The CDR3: CASSLGWSGYEQYF. CDR3 sequence (DNA): TGTGCCAGCAGCTTAGGGTGGTCGGGGTACGAGCAGTACTTC.

This clone has more than one count but fewer than ten. V usage is TRBV5-1 and J usage is TRBJ1-4; TRBD1 agrees at 7 bases. CDR1 and CDR2 (germline): SGHRS, YFSETQ. The CDR3 consists of 15 residues. V lost 4 bases and J lost 8; bases outside the gene matches: 11. The CDR3 spells CASSPEAGGREKLFF. In DNA form, the CDR3 reads TGCGCCAGCAGCCCGGAGGCAGGGGGAAGGGAAAAACTGTTTTTT. The variable domain in full, completed from reference TRBV5-1 and TRBJ1-4, reads KAGVTQTPRYLIKTRGQQVTLSCSPISGHRSVSWYQQTPGQGLQFLFEYFSETQRNKGNFPGRFSGRQFSNSRSEMNVSTLELGDSALYLCASSPEAGGREKLFFGSGTQLSVL.

This chain uses TRBV2 with TRBJ2-1; the match to TRBD2 covers 8 bases. J was trimmed by 5 bases and V by 8 bases; bases with no gene match: 11. Looked up from germline, CDR1 is SNHLY and CDR2 is FYNNEI. This CDR3 comprises 15 residues. CDR3 sequence (DNA): TGTGCCAGCGCGGGGCGGGGGGCGCCGAACAATGAGCAGTTCTTC. Encoded protein: CASAGRGAPNNEQFF.

The J gene is TRBJ1-1, the V gene TRBV3-1 (or the pseudogene TRBV3-2); D is uncertain. V lost 1 base, J lost 10 bases, and 4 bases lay in between. The CDR3 is 10 amino acids. Per the germline V gene, CDR1 is LGHDT and CDR2 is YNNKEL (reference sequence). The DNA for the CDR3 is TGTGCCAGCAGCCAAGCGCGAGCTTTCTTT. The encoded protein is CASSQARAFF.

This clone was detected a few times. Because it lacks the conserved phenylalanine or tryptophan at the end, this CDR3 is likely a read error. No DNA is shown, since the ends of the CDR3 on it are uncertain; the CDR3 is the one TCRdb lists. This chain uses TRBV5-8 with TRBJ2-7; the table's D call TRBD2 went unverified against the DNA. CDR1 and CDR2 from the germline V gene are SGHTS and YDEGEE. The CDR3 contains 14 residues when both ends are counted. The chain's CDR3 is CASSLGLSSGKNSI.

V gene TRBV11-1 combines with J gene TRBJ2-2; 7 nucleotides match TRBD1. The length of the CDR3 is 16 residues. Per germline, CDR1 SGHAT and CDR2 FQDESV (reference sequence). V shed 3 bases, J shed 3 bases, and the junction held 7 bases outside the gene matches. The CDR3 nucleotides read TGTGCCAGCAGCTTTGGGACAGTTGTGTACACCGGGGAGCTGTTTTTT. This translates into CASSFGTVVYTGELFF.

Concerning this clone itself: Different DNA sequences within this sample yield the same CDR3. Written as DNA, the CDR3 is TGTGCCAGCAGGCAGGGGGCTGGGTATGGCTACACCTTC. As protein: CASRQGAGYGYTF. The chain carries TRBV12-3 or TRBV12-4 and TRBJ1-2; 8 nucleotides match TRBD1. V lost 6 bases, J lost 5 bases, and 5 bases stayed unmatched. CDR3 length equals 13 residues.

J is TRBJ2-1 and V is TRBV5-1; 12 bases align to TRBD2. After removal of 5 bases from V and 6 bases from J, the junction contained 9 bases not matched to a gene. The CDR3 has 16 amino acids. Germline values: CDR1 SGHRS, CDR2 YFSETQ. The CDR3 is CASSPETSGSVNEQFF. CDR3 nucleotide sequence: TGCGCCAGCAGTCCCGAGACTAGCGGGAGTGTCAATGAGCAGTTCTTC.

The chain links TRBV7-2 to TRBJ2-1; D perhaps matches TRBD2 (6 bases). This CDR3 has 14 residues. Germline CDR1 is SGHTA and CDR2 is FQGNSA. V was pared by 5 bases and J by 8 bases, with 16 bases between. CDR3 sequence: CASSPLLAWHEQFF. The CDR3 DNA follows: TGTGCCAGCAGCCCCCTTCTAGCGTGGCATGAGCAGTTCTTC.

The chain carries TRBV18 and TRBJ1-2, with 10 bases lining up with TRBD1. This CDR3 is 15 amino acids long. Germline CDR1 and CDR2: KGHSH and LQKENI. With 5 bases clipped from V and 5 bases from J, the junction kept 8 bases outside the gene matches. CDR3 residues: CASSTPDRGGYGYTF. In DNA, the CDR3 is TGTGCCAGCTCAACCCCGGACAGGGGGGGTTATGGCTACACCTTC.

The rearrangement links TRBV11-1 to TRBJ1-6; no clear D. The germline CDR1 and CDR2 sequences are SGHAT and FQDESV (reference sequence). The CDR3 loop spans 13 amino acids. The germline V and J ends were trimmed by 1 base and 10 bases, with 8 bases remaining between them. CDR3 loop: CASSLVTGSPLHF. In DNA form, the CDR3 reads TGTGCCAGCAGCTTAGTCACCGGGTCACCCCTCCACTTT.

The V gene is TRBV2, the J gene TRBJ2-5; 9 positions agree with TRBD2. CDR3 length: 14 residues. J was trimmed by 2 bases and V by 11 bases; bases with no gene match: 9. Germline CDR1 reads SNHLY; CDR2 reads FYNNEI. The CDR3 bases are TGTGCCCGCGGGGGGGGGACTATACAAGAGACCCAGTACTTC. Protein sequence: CARGGGTIQETQYF.

This clone has just one count. The chain carries TRBV10-3 and TRBJ2-7, with 12 bases aligning to TRBD2. The junction had 6 bases not matched to a gene; V was cut back by 4 bases and J by 5 bases. The CDR3 totals 15 residues. From germline, CDR1 is ENHRY and CDR2 SYGVKD. This CDR3 reads CAISALAGGGDEQYF. The CDR3 region has the DNA TGTGCCATCAGTGCGCTAGCGGGGGGGGGCGACGAGCAGTACTTC.

Only one count was recorded for this clone. The CDR3 sequence: CASSPLSATNEKLFF. In DNA form, the CDR3 reads TGTGCCAGCAGCCCCCTCTCCGCAACTAATGAAAAACTGTTTTTT. V gene TRBV9 combines with J gene TRBJ1-4; D is undetermined. V was cut by 4 bases and J by 0 bases, with 10 bases left in between. Germline values: CDR1 SGDLS, CDR2 YYNGEE. The CDR3 has 15 residues.

This sequence joins TRBV5-1 and TRBJ2-5; D might be TRBD2 (6 bases). Germline V lookup: CDR1 SGHRS, CDR2 YFSETQ. The CDR3 is 14 residues long. V lost 0 bases to trimming and J lost 4 bases, with 10 bases between them. The CDR3 loop reads CASSLGLVGETQYF. The CDR3, as DNA: TGCGCCAGCAGCTTGGGACTAGTCGGAGAGACCCAGTACTTC. Supplemented by reference TRBV5-1 and TRBJ2-5, the full variable domain reads KAGVTQTPRYLIKTRGQQVTLSCSPISGHRSVSWYQQTPGQGLQFLFEYFSETQRNKGNFPGRFSGRQFSNSRSEMNVSTLELGDSALYLCASSLGLVGETQYFGPGTRLLVL.

This rearrangement joins TRBV19 to TRBJ2-6; 8 positions match TRBD1. Germline lookup yields CDR1 LNHDA and CDR2 SQIVND (reference sequence). CDR3 length: 16 residues. Losses at the gene ends were 8 bases for V and 3 bases for J; bases not matched to a gene: 9. CDR3 DNA sequence: TGTGCCAGTGCGAAAGACAGGGGCGTTGGGGCCAACGTCCTGACTTTC. This codes for CASAKDRGVGANVLTF.

This chain links TRBV7-9 with TRBJ2-7, with 10 bases matching TRBD2. J lost 6 bases, V lost 5 bases, and 10 bases had no gene match. There are 15 residues in the CDR3. Germline lookup yields CDR1 SEHNR and CDR2 FQNEAQ (reference sequence). The CDR3 nucleotides read TGTGCCAGCAGCGCCCTGACTAGCGGGTCGGGCGAGCAGTACTTC. This encodes CASSALTSGSGEQYF. The full variable domain, rest sourced from reference TRBV7-9 and TRBJ2-7, is DTGVSQNPRHKITKRGQNVTFRCDPISEHNRLYWYRQTLGQGPEFLTYFQNEAQLEKSRLLSDRFSAERPKGSFSTLEIQRTEQGDSAMYLCASSALTSGSGEQYFGPGTRLTVT.